This entry features one TCR beta chain sequence. This entry comes from a study of shared clonotypes between healthy human individuals. Background on the study: In total, the donors were a couple of women and a few men aged 18 to 49.

Profiling relied on immunoSEQ multiplex PCR, and the TCRdb table lists in-frame clones only, not all of them. Among some 1,100,000 clones listed, around 78% were seen once. The germline CDR1 and CDR2 sequences are SGHAT and FQNNGV. The CDR3 sequence is 13 residues long. V shed 5 bases and J shed 0 bases, with 7 bases lying between them. The source is a man between 18 and 35 years old in good health. Some clones in this sample may be carry-over from other donors' samples. Sequences were obtained from memory CD4+ T cells from PBMCs. Specified subset: CD45RA-negative fraction. The V gene is TRBV11-2, the J gene TRBJ1-2; no clear D. The CDR3 sequence is CASSITTNYGYTF. The CDR3 coding sequence is TGTGCCAGCAGCATCACAACTAACTATGGCTACACCTTC. The whole variable domain, remainder taken from reference TRBV11-2 and TRBJ1-2, is EAGVAQSPRYKIIEKRQSVAFWCNPISGHATLYWYQQILGQGPKLLIQFQNNGVVDDSQLPKDRFSAERLKGVDSTLKIQPAKLEDSAVYLCASSITTNYGYTFGSGTRLTVV.